In this sample, the clone carrying this TCR beta chain turned up many times. There were TCR beta CDR3 regions amplified from RNA transcripts. A set of HTBI primers served as the primers for a first-round RT-PCR of the TCR CDR3. TCRdb re-analysed the multiplex PCR reads in MiXCR, keeping a single row per CDR3 protein. The sample includes about 350,000 distinct CDR3 sequences, 15% to 20% seen only once; the top ten take around 16%. This sample was included in a study of T cells in Graves' hyperthyroidism and ophthalmopathy. The overall study: The initial diagnosis was the point when peripheral blood was collected, ahead of any treatment.

CDR3 length equals 14 residues. V was clipped by 6 bases and J by 2 bases; unmatched bases: 3. J is TRBJ2-2 and V is TRBV12-3 or TRBV12-4, with TRBD1 matching 7 bases. Input material: blood. This TCR derives from a woman between 35 and 50 years old with Graves' ophthalmopathy. The CDR3 spells CASRDRVNTGELFF. In nucleotides, the CDR3 is TGTGCCAGCAGAGACAGGGTCAACACCGGGGAGCTGTTTTTT.